What follows are 17 T cell receptor beta chains derived from one specimen sequenced in a study of T and B cells in COVID-19 patients. From blood, about 230-500 ng of genomic DNA served as TRB template. BIOMED2 TRB-A/B primer pools were used in multiplex TRB PCR. TCRdb re-called the multiplex PCR reads with MiXCR, one entry per CDR3 protein. The sample has 13,000 to 15,000 distinct CDR3 sequences, approximately 30% seen once. The source material was blood. The origin of the receptors is a human donor who had recovered from COVID-19.

The chain uses TRBV19 and TRBJ1-5, with D possibly TRBD1 on 6 matching bases. V was shortened by 11 bases and J by 0 bases, with 14 bases between the two germline ends. The CDR3 contains 14 residues. Germline V gene sequence: CDR1 LNHDA, CDR2 SQIVND (reference sequence). The CDR3 protein is CAVSWTDSNQPQHF. CDR3 bases: TGTGCCGTATCGTGGACAGATAGCAATCAGCCCCAGCATTTT. The whole variable domain, remainder taken from reference TRBV19 and TRBJ1-5, is DGGITQSPKYLFRKEGQNVTLSCEQNLNHDAMYWYRQDPGQGLRLIYYSQIVNDFQKGDIAEGYSVSREKKESFPLTVTSAQKNPTAFYLCAVSWTDSNQPQHFGDGTRLSIL.

The V call is TRBV6-1, the J call TRBJ1-5; D perhaps matches TRBD1 (5 bases). There are 16 residues in the CDR3. CDR1 is MNHNS, CDR2 SASEGT, per germline. The germline V and J ends were trimmed by 4 bases and 2 bases, with 15 bases remaining between them. CDR3 DNA: TGTGCCAGCAGTGTTGTGCCGGGAGGGGGCAATCAGCCCCAGCATTTT. Amino acid sequence: CASSVVPGGGNQPQHF.

J is TRBJ1-5 and V is TRBV6-6, with D perhaps matching TRBD1 (6 bases). The V end was cut by 6 bases, the J end by 3 bases, with 12 bases between. The germline CDR1 and CDR2 sequences are MNHNY and SVGAGI (reference sequence). The CDR3 is 14 amino acids. The CDR3 sequence is CASRDTGNNQPQHF. The CDR3 DNA reads as TGTGCCAGCAGGGACACAGGGAACAATCAGCCCCAGCATTTT.

The chain employs TRBV28 and TRBJ1-2; D uncertain. The CDR3 extends over 11 amino acids. Germline CDR1 reads MDHEN; CDR2 reads SYDVKM. V was shortened by 6 bases and J by 5 bases, with 7 bases between the two germline ends. DNA for the CDR3: TGTGCCAGCAGCGCCGGATATGGCTACACCTTC. Amino acid sequence: CASSAGYGYTF.

The rearrangement links TRBV6-5 to TRBJ2-7; TRBD1 or TRBD2 may be the D gene (5 bases each). Looked up from germline, CDR1 is MNHEY and CDR2 is SVGAGI. The CDR3 contains 12 residues. The V end lost 8 bases, the J end lost 5 bases, and 13 bases lay between the germline ends. CDR3 in amino acids: CASSGTIDEQYF. CDR3 coding DNA: TGTGCCAGCTCCGGGACCATCGACGAGCAGTACTTC.

The J gene is TRBJ2-1, the V gene TRBV11-2, with 7 bases matching TRBD1. Looked up from germline, CDR1 is SGHAT and CDR2 is FQNNGV. V lost 4 bases and J lost 8; bases outside the gene matches: 14. The CDR3 spans 16 residues. The CDR3 nucleotides are TGTGCCAGCAGCTCGCCCAGGATTACAGGGGTGGATGAGCAGTTCTTC. It yields the protein CASSSPRITGVDEQFF.

The sample holds a few counts of this clonotype. The chain is built from TRBV7-2 and TRBJ1-1, with 8 bases matching TRBD1. The germline V gene has CDR1 SGHTA and CDR2 FQGNSA. Trimming at V came to 2 bases and at J to 9 bases, leaving 5 bases not matched to a gene. The CDR3 extends over 13 amino acids. The CDR3 nucleotides are TGTGCCAGCAGCTTAAGGCAGGGGGCTCAAGCTTTCTTT. Protein: CASSLRQGAQAFF.

This clonotype is deemed medium-sized. The chain carries TRBV19 and TRBJ2-7, with a weak D call TRBD1 (5 bases). The CDR3 is 15 residues long. Germline assignment: CDR1 LNHDA and CDR2 SQIVND (reference sequence). The ends were cut back, 0 bases at V and 0 bases at J, with 9 bases in the middle. The CDR3 DNA sequence: TGTGCCAGTAGTATAGAGGCAGGGTTCTCCTACGAGCAGTACTTC. Encoded protein: CASSIEAGFSYEQYF.

In its sample, this clonotype was seen a few times. The chain uses TRBV7-9 and TRBJ1-5; the match to TRBD1 covers 12 bases. V was pared by 1 base and J by 2 bases, with 6 bases of the junction left unmatched. The CDR3 has 18 residues. Germline V gene sequence: CDR1 SEHNR, CDR2 FQNEAQ (reference sequence). The DNA of the CDR3 is TGTGCCAGCAGCTTAGGGGACAGGGGGCGAGTGGGCAATCAGCCCCAGCATTTT. It encodes CASSLGDRGRVGNQPQHF.

By share of the sample, this clonotype is medium-sized. This chain connects TRBV19 to TRBJ2-2; tentatively, D is TRBD1 (6 bases). There are 14 residues in the CDR3. Germline V gene sequence: CDR1 LNHDA, CDR2 SQIVND (reference sequence). Trimming took off 7 bases at V and 4 bases at J, with 13 bases between the two ends. CDR3: CASTHTGLTGELFF. The CDR3 coding sequence is TGTGCCAGTACCCACACAGGGCTCACCGGGGAGCTGTTTTTT.

Within the sample, this clonotype is medium-sized. The rearrangement links TRBV15 to TRBJ1-4; tentative D call: TRBD1 (5 bases). Trimming removed 5 bases at V and 4 bases at J, with 8 bases between. Germline assignment: CDR1 LNHNV and CDR2 YYDKDF (reference sequence). This CDR3 is 13 amino acids long. DNA of the CDR3: TGTGCCACCAGCCGGGGGGGTAATGAAAAACTGTTTTTT. Translating it yields CATSRGGNEKLFF.

The chain joins TRBV7-2 to TRBJ2-2, with 10 bases aligning to TRBD2. The CDR3 is made up of 18 amino acids. Germline CDR1 reads SGHTA; CDR2 reads FQGNSA. With 1 base clipped from V and 2 bases from J, the junction kept 7 bases outside the gene matches. Here the CDR3 DNA reads TGTGCCAGCAGCTTAGGTCCTAGCGGGGGCCTTAACACCGGGGAGCTGTTTTTT. This gives the protein CASSLGPSGGLNTGELFF. The full variable domain, completed using reference TRBV7-2 and TRBJ2-2, is GAGVSQSPSNKVTEKGKDVELRCDPISGHTALYWYRQSLGQGLEFLIYFQGNSAPDKSGLPSDRFSAERTGGSVSTLTIQRTQQEDSAVYLCASSLGPSGGLNTGELFFGEGSRLTVL.

The chain combines TRBV19 with TRBJ2-1; TRBD2 agrees at 8 bases. V lost 5 bases to trimming and J lost 1 base; unmatched junction nucleotides: 7. This CDR3 comprises 16 residues. CDR1 and CDR2 from the germline V gene are LNHDA and SQIVND (reference sequence). CDR3 nucleotide sequence: TGTGCCAGTAGTCCCTCCCGCGGGAGGTCCTACAATGAGCAGTTCTTC. Translated: CASSPSRGRSYNEQFF. The entire variable domain, with the rest obtained from reference TRBV19 and TRBJ2-1, is as follows: DGGITQSPKYLFRKEGQNVTLSCEQNLNHDAMYWYRQDPGQGLRLIYYSQIVNDFQKGDIAEGYSVSREKKESFPLTVTSAQKNPTAFYLCASSPSRGRSYNEQFFGPGTRLTVL.

The genes are TRBV7-9 and TRBJ1-5, with a possible D match to TRBD1 (6 bases). This CDR3 spans 17 amino acids. Trimming took off 5 bases at V and 7 bases at J, with 24 bases between the two ends. The germline V gene encodes CDR1 SEHNR and CDR2 FQNEAQ (reference sequence). In DNA form, the CDR3 reads TGTGCCAGCAGCCAAGAATTTGCAGGGGCAAGCATCCAGCCCCAGCATTTT. Encoded protein: CASSQEFAGASIQPQHF.

At least ten counts were recorded for this clonotype. The J gene is TRBJ2-5, the V gene TRBV5-1; 11 bases match TRBD1. Per the germline V gene, CDR1 is SGHRS and CDR2 is YFSETQ. This CDR3 has 15 amino acids. Losses at the gene ends were 5 bases for V and 4 bases for J; bases not matched to a gene: 7. CDR3 in amino acids: CASRTGTGGGETQYF. Here the CDR3 DNA reads TGCGCCAGCAGGACCGGGACAGGGGGAGGAGAGACCCAGTACTTC.

The chain couples TRBV5-1 to TRBJ1-6; D perhaps matches TRBD1 (5 bases). Trimming cost V 1 base and J 6 bases, with 11 bases left between them. The CDR3 length is 15 residues. Germline V gene sequence: CDR1 SGHRS, CDR2 YFSETQ. Here the CDR3 DNA reads TGCGCCAGCAGCTTGAGTTTCGGGGGTAATTCACCCCTCCACTTT. Protein: CASSLSFGGNSPLHF.

J is TRBJ1-2 and V is TRBV14; 9 positions agree with TRBD1. Looked up from germline, CDR1 is SGHDN and CDR2 is FVKESK. The CDR3 is 18 residues long. J was trimmed by 8 bases and V by 4 bases; bases with no gene match: 20. The CDR3 is CASSPGGTGIRSTSGYTF. CDR3 nucleotide sequence: TGTGCCAGCAGCCCGGGGGGGACAGGGATCCGCTCAACCTCAGGCTACACCTTC. The variable domain in full, completed from reference TRBV14 and TRBJ1-2, reads EAGVTQFPSHSVIEKGQTVTLRCDPISGHDNLYWYRRVMGKEIKFLLHFVKESKQDESGMPNNRFLAERTGGTYSTLKVQPAELEDSGVYFCASSPGGTGIRSTSGYTFGSGTRLTVV.